Below, 23 T cell receptor beta chains from the same sample are listed, as sequenced in a study of regulatory T cells in long-lasting Graves disease. Building of the TCR beta libraries involved iRepertoire HTBI primers and Arm-PCR of CDR3 regions. MiXCR, run by TCRdb on the multiplex PCR reads, gives a single entry per CDR3 protein. The data hold around 250,000 distinct CDR3 sequences, with 15% to 20% observed a single time. Time point of the sample: newly diagnosed GD, antithyroid drugs for less than 3 months. The TCR library was made from RNA that had been extracted from PBMCs in TRIzol. The source was peripheral blood mononuclear cells (PBMCs), collected at new diagnosis, from a patient treated with antithyroid drugs. The receptor set was obtained from a female donor with Graves disease.

This clonotype was observed many times. The V gene is TRBV7-9, the J gene TRBJ1-1; tentatively, D is TRBD1 (6 bases). The CDR3 runs to 14 residues. Trimming removed 1 base at V and 5 bases at J, with 11 bases between. CDR1 is SEHNR, CDR2 FQNEAQ, per germline (reference sequence). CDR3 DNA sequence: TGTGCCAGCAGCTTAGTGGGCAGGGGAACTGAAGCTTTCTTT. Translating it yields CASSLVGRGTEAFF.

This clonotype was recorded at least ten times. V usage is TRBV27 and J usage is TRBJ1-3; D remains unclear. Germline-derived CDR1 and CDR2 are MNHEY and SMNVEV (reference sequence). V was shortened by 5 bases and J by 2 bases, with 7 bases between the two germline ends. CDR3 size: 13 residues. The CDR3 DNA sequence: TGTGCCAGCAGTCAGGATGCTGGAAACACCATATATTTT. Translated, it gives CASSQDAGNTIYF.

This clonotype occurred many times. The chain combines TRBV28 with TRBJ1-1, with TRBD1 as a possible D gene (5 bases). Trimming stripped 5 bases from V and 4 bases from J, with 17 bases between. From germline, CDR1 is MDHEN and CDR2 SYDVKM. The CDR3 has 15 amino acids. CDR3 amino acids: CASSPIVGLVTEAFF. The CDR3 nucleotides are TGTGCCAGCAGTCCAATAGTGGGGCTCGTCACTGAAGCTTTCTTT. Looking up the rest from reference TRBV28 and TRBJ1-1 gives the full variable domain: DVKVTQSSRYLVKRTGEKVFLECVQDMDHENMFWYRQDPGLGLRLIYFSYDVKMKEKGDIPEGYSVSREKKERFSLILESASTNQTSMYLCASSPIVGLVTEAFFGQGTRLTVV.

This clonotype was found many times. V usage is TRBV11-2 and J usage is TRBJ2-4; D uncertain. The V end lost 6 bases, the J end lost 0 bases, and 6 bases lay between the germline ends. The germline gives CDR1 SGHAT, CDR2 FQNNGV. This CDR3 has 13 residues. The CDR3 loop is CASRALAKNIQYF. The CDR3 coding sequence is TGTGCCAGCAGGGCACTAGCCAAAAACATTCAGTACTTC.

There are many counts of this clonotype. The CDR3 coding sequence is TGTGCCAGCAGCTTACAAAGAAACACTGAAGCTTTCTTT. Translating it yields CASSLQRNTEAFF. The chain combines TRBV7-3 with TRBJ1-1; no definite D call. CDR3 length equals 13 residues. Germline V gene lookup returns CDR1 SGHTA and CDR2 FQGTGA. Deletions cut 2 bases from V and 2 bases from J, with 6 bases between.

This clonotype was seen repeatedly, ten times or more. The chain joins TRBV12-3 or TRBV12-4 to TRBJ2-5; D is possibly TRBD2 (7 bases). The V and J ends lost 3 bases and 7 bases respectively, with 15 bases between them. The CDR3 runs to 14 residues. CDR3 in DNA: TGTGCCAGCAGTTTGGCTAGCGGACAGTGGACCCAGTACTTC. This sequence encodes CASSLASGQWTQYF.

This clonotype was observed many times. The chain combines TRBV9 with TRBJ2-1; 7 bases fit TRBD1. Trimming took 4 bases from V and 2 from J; bases not matched to a gene: 6. Germline-derived CDR1 and CDR2 are SGDLS and YYNGEE. CDR3 length: 15 amino acids. CDR3 protein: CASSTRDSAYNEQFF. The CDR3 bases are TGTGCCAGCAGCACCCGGGACAGCGCCTACAATGAGCAGTTCTTC.

The chain links TRBV2 to TRBJ2-7; 14 bases agree with TRBD2. The CDR3 is made up of 16 amino acids. Germline CDR1 reads SNHLY; CDR2 reads FYNNEI. V lost 7 bases to trimming and J lost 4 bases; unmatched junction nucleotides: 9. As DNA, the CDR3 is TGTGCCAGCATTCCGACTAGCGGGAGGGCCGGGTACGAGCAGTACTTC. It specifies CASIPTSGRAGYEQYF.

This clonotype was picked up many times. The V and J genes are TRBV6-1 and TRBJ2-1; maybe TRBD2 (5 bases). This CDR3 spans 16 amino acids. Germline CDR1 and CDR2: MNHNS and SASEGT. Trimming cost V 10 bases and J 1 base, with 20 bases left between them. CDR3 nucleotides: TGTGCCACAACGATAGGAGGAGGTGGATCCTACAATGAGCAGTTCTTC. It encodes CATTIGGGGSYNEQFF.

This clonotype was counted ten times or more. The chain carries TRBV28 and TRBJ2-7; 7 bases fit TRBD2. V lost 1 base and J lost 11; bases outside the gene matches: 8. The CDR3 is made up of 13 amino acids. Germline CDR1 is MDHEN and CDR2 is SYDVKM. CDR3 region: CASSLYDSGLKYF. The CDR3 nucleotides are TGTGCCAGCAGTTTATATGATAGCGGGTTGAAGTACTTC. Full variable domain (rest looked up from reference TRBV28 and TRBJ2-7): DVKVTQSSRYLVKRTGEKVFLECVQDMDHENMFWYRQDPGLGLRLIYFSYDVKMKEKGDIPEGYSVSREKKERFSLILESASTNQTSMYLCASSLYDSGLKYFGPGTRLTVT.

This clonotype was observed at least ten times. This chain connects TRBV6-1 to TRBJ1-5; no clear D gene. V gave up 6 bases and J gave up 2 bases, with 17 bases separating them. Per the germline V gene, CDR1 is MNHNS and CDR2 is SASEGT. This CDR3 spans 16 amino acids. The CDR3 loop is CASREQWGAGNQPQHF. The CDR3 bases are TGTGCCAGCAGGGAACAGTGGGGTGCTGGCAATCAGCCCCAGCATTTT.

This clonotype was detected ten times or more. This chain uses TRBV24-1 with TRBJ1-1, with 8 bases identical to TRBD1. Germline lookup yields CDR1 KGHDR and CDR2 SFDVKD. The CDR3 is 14 residues long. V lost 3 bases to trimming and J lost 11 bases; unmatched junction nucleotides: 10. In DNA form, the CDR3 reads TGTGCCACCAGTGATAGCAGGGGGCCCTCCGAGGCTTTCTTT. Its translation is CATSDSRGPSEAFF.

This clonotype has a count of ten or more. V is TRBV2 and J is TRBJ2-7; D not certain. CDR1 and CDR2 from the germline V gene are SNHLY and FYNNEI. The V gene lost 6 bases and the J gene lost 2 bases, with 5 bases spanning the gap. The CDR3 is 11 amino acids. CDR3 in amino acids: CASRFAYEQYF. The DNA of the CDR3 is TGTGCCAGCAGATTCGCCTACGAGCAGTACTTC.

This clonotype has at least ten counts. This sequence joins TRBV5-1 and TRBJ2-5; TRBD1 agrees at 7 bases. V gave up 0 bases and J gave up 3 bases; unmatched junction bases: 8. Per germline, CDR1 SGHRS and CDR2 YFSETQ. CDR3 length equals 16 residues. The CDR3 here is CASSLEGSGGEETQYF. The CDR3 DNA reads TGCGCCAGCAGCTTGGAGGGGTCAGGGGGAGAAGAGACCCAGTACTTC.

This clonotype occurred a few times. The rearrangement joins TRBV9 to TRBJ2-7; 16 bases fit TRBD2. J was trimmed by 6 bases and V by 0 bases; bases with no gene match: 6. The germline CDR1 and CDR2 sequences are SGDLS and YYNGEE. This CDR3 has 17 residues. In DNA, the CDR3 is TGTGCCAGCAGCGTAGAGGGGACTAGCGGGAGGGCGCGCGAGCAGTACTTC. Protein: CASSVEGTSGRAREQYF. Drawing the rest from reference TRBV9 and TRBJ2-7, the complete variable domain is DSGVTQTPKHLITATGQRVTLRCSPRSGDLSVYWYQQSLDQGLQFLIQYYNGEERAKGNILERFSAQQFPDLHSELNLSSLELGDSALYFCASSVEGTSGRAREQYFGPGTRLTVT.

This clonotype was counted many times. This chain connects TRBV9 to TRBJ2-7; no reliable D call. Trimming shortened V by 3 bases and J by 4 bases, and 11 bases separated the two germline ends. This CDR3 spans 13 amino acids. Germline CDR1 is SGDLS and CDR2 is YYNGEE. CDR3 bases: TGTGCCAGCAGCGGGGCCCCAGGTTACGAGCAGTACTTC. Its protein product is CASSGAPGYEQYF.

This clonotype was observed many times. This chain's CDR3 is CASSTGQSSYEQYF. CDR3 coding DNA: TGTGCCAGTAGCACGGGACAATCCTCCTACGAGCAGTACTTC. The rearrangement links TRBV19 to TRBJ2-7, with D possibly TRBD1 on 6 matching bases. Trimming took off 6 bases at V and 0 bases at J, with 12 bases between the two ends. Germline V gene data show CDR1 as LNHDA and CDR2 as SQIVND (reference sequence). The CDR3 is 14 amino acids.

Ten or more counts support this clonotype. V and J are TRBV18 and TRBJ1-1; D might be TRBD1 (5 bases). Trimming removed 0 bases at V and 4 bases at J, with 12 bases between. The CDR3 covers 15 residues. The germline V gene has CDR1 KGHSH and CDR2 LQKENI. CDR3 in DNA: TGTGCCAGCTCACCACCAAGCAGGGTCGGCACTGAAGCTTTCTTT. It specifies CASSPPSRVGTEAFF.

This clonotype has at least ten counts. The rearrangement joins TRBV11-2 to TRBJ1-4; 7 nucleotides align to TRBD1. The length of the CDR3 is 14 residues. J gave up 8 bases and V 2 bases, and 5 bases lay outside the gene matches. The V gene's germline CDR1 is SGHAT and CDR2 FQNNGV. The CDR3 loop reads CASSLQGVREKLFF. CDR3 nucleotides: TGTGCCAGCAGCTTACAGGGGGTGAGGGAAAAACTGTTTTTT.

The chain carries TRBV14 and TRBJ1-4; D may be TRBD1 (5 bases). In germline, CDR1 is SGHDN, CDR2 FVKESK. Between the trimmed V and J ends, which lost 0 bases and 10 bases, there was a span of 15 bases. CDR3 length equals 15 residues. CDR3 protein: CASSQESRVFGKLFF. In nucleotides, the CDR3 is TGTGCCAGCAGCCAAGAAAGCAGGGTTTTTGGAAAACTGTTTTTT.

This clonotype was picked up many times. The rearrangement uses TRBV2 and TRBJ2-7; 9 nucleotides line up with TRBD1. The germline V gene has CDR1 SNHLY and CDR2 FYNNEI. Trimming removed 4 bases from V and 3 bases from J; junction bases left unmatched: 4. The CDR3 length is 14 residues. CDR3 coding DNA: TGTGCCAGCAGTGGGGACAGGGAGGGCTACGAGCAGTACTTC. It encodes CASSGDREGYEQYF.

The chain uses TRBV6-2 or TRBV6-3 and TRBJ2-3; D is perhaps TRBD1 (5 bases). Germline CDR1 and CDR2: MNHEY and SVGEGT. V was clipped by 6 bases and J by 4 bases, with 20 bases between them. The CDR3 spans 16 residues. DNA for the CDR3: TGTGCCAGCAGCCCACAGGCCAGTCATGAGGCAGATACGCAGTATTTT. Residues: CASSPQASHEADTQYF.

At least ten counts were recorded for this clonotype. V usage is TRBV2 and J usage is TRBJ2-7; TRBD1 is a possible D gene (5 bases). V lost 8 bases and J lost 0, with 14 bases in between. Germline lookup yields CDR1 SNHLY and CDR2 FYNNEI. The CDR3 extends over 14 amino acids. This CDR3 reads CASLEQGLSYEQYF. The CDR3 DNA is TGTGCCAGCCTAGAGCAGGGCCTCTCCTACGAGCAGTACTTC.